This T cell receptor (beta chain) is from a study of regulatory T cells in long-lasting Graves disease. Of note for this clonotype: Its matching antigen is unknown.

Arm-PCR of CDR3 regions and iRepertoire HTBI primers were used to build TCR beta libraries. TCRdb reprocessed the multiplex PCR reads with MiXCR, giving one entry per CDR3 protein. The data contain 350,000 to 500,000 distinct CDR3 sequences, approximately 22% of them singletons. The time point here: persistent/refractory GD, antithyroid drugs over 5 years with positive TRAb. PBMC-extracted RNA yielded the TCR library. The germline V gene has CDR1 DFQATT and CDR2 SNEGSKA (reference sequence). The CDR3 has 14 amino acids. Trimming removed 3 bases at V and 5 bases at J, with 17 bases between. Whole-study findings and limits: Persistent disease exhibited a predilection for TRBV28, TRBJ1-2 and TRBJ2-5.

Sequenced material: peripheral blood mononuclear cells (PBMCs), taken when the disease was refractory, from a patient treated with antithyroid drugs. The TCR originated in a female donor with Graves disease. V is TRBV20-1 and J is TRBJ2-7; D is unresolved. Written as DNA, the CDR3 is TGCAGTGCTAGCCCTCCTGCAGGTACCCACGAGCAGTACTTC. Its translation: CSASPPAGTHEQYF.